Detailed here is one T cell receptor beta chain. V gave up 1 base and J gave up 6 bases, with 10 bases separating them. The CDR3 length is 13 residues. Germline-derived CDR1 and CDR2 are LNHNV and YYDKDF (reference sequence). These data are taken from a study of blood T cell repertoires in COVID-19. Study as a whole: The origin of the acute and convalescent COVID-19 samples was the United States, Italy and Spain. PBMCs, B-cell-depleted T cells, or T cells were the source of the cDNA or gDNA that made up the material.

Original processing methods: Estimates of nucleated cell counts were drawn from the amplification of reference gene primers. Profiling relied on immunoSEQ multiplex PCR, and the TCRdb table lists in-frame clones only, not all of them. Clonal size and the V and J genes are those of that table, whereas D and trimming came from the DNA. The data contain under 130,000 clones, roughly 72% of them singletons. The receptor's source is a man at least 80 years old with acute or convalescent COVID-19. The chain links TRBV15 to TRBJ2-7, with D maybe TRBD2 (6 bases). The sequenced material came from peripheral blood. The CDR3 DNA is TGTGCCACCAGCAGAGCTAGGGGAGGCGAGCAGTACTTC. It yields the protein CATSRARGGEQYF.